This TCR beta chain stems from a study of blood T cell repertoires in COVID-19. Turning to the study itself: The United States, Italy and Spain supplied acute and convalescent COVID-19 samples. T cells, B-cell-depleted T cells, or PBMCs provided the cDNA or gDNA that served as material.

The germline V and J ends were trimmed by 3 bases and 3 bases, with 18 bases remaining between them. Germline V gene sequence: CDR1 LNHDA, CDR2 SQIVND (reference sequence). This CDR3 region has 16 residues. As originally analysed: For nucleated cells, counts were estimated from reference gene primer amplification. TCRdb's table, derived via immunoSEQ multiplex PCR, lists solely in-frame clones and lacks some. That table is the source of V, J and clone size, and D and trimming were worked out from the DNA. Of 150,000 to 200,000 clones in the sample, 60% to 80% are singletons; the top ten hold roughly 17%.

This receptor was taken from a man aged 55 to 70 with active or convalescent COVID-19. Specimen: peripheral blood. The chain couples TRBV19 to TRBJ2-7; the D gene is possibly TRBD1 (6 bases). DNA of the CDR3: TGTGCCAGTAGTATTCCCGCCGACAGGACGGGCTACGAGCAGTACTTC. It translates to CASSIPADRTGYEQYF.